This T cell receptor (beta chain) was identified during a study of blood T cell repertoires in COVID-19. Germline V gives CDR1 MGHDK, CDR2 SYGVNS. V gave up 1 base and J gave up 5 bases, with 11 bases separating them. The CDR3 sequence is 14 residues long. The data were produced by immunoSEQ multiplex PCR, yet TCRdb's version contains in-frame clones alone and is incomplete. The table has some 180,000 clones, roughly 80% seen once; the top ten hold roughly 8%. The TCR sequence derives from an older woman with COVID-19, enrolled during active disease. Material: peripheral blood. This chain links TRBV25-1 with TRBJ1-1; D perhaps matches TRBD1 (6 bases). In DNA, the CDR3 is TGTGCCAGCAGTGAATTGGGGGCTGGGACTGAAGCTTTCTTT. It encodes CASSELGAGTEAFF. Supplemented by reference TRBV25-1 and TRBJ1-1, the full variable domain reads EADIYQTPRYLVIGTGKKITLECSQTMGHDKMYWYQQDPGMELHLIHYSYGVNSTEKGDLSSESTVSRIRTEHFPLTLESARPSHTSQYLCASSELGAGTEAFFGQGTRLTVV.